Given below is one T cell receptor (beta chain) in context. This clonotype was recorded many times. No cognate antigen has been identified for it. Base-call qualities are not available, and no considerably larger clone is one nucleotide away. The TCR beta CDR3 regions were amplified from RNA transcripts. The TCR CDR3 was subjected to a first round of RT-PCR using the HTBI primer set and the Qiagen OneStep RT-PCR kit. Libraries were constructed in a second round of multiplex PCR, after which size selection and purification were performed. Sequencing of the libraries was done on an Illumina HiSeq2000 using paired-end 100 bp reads. Concerning the study's data processing: Raw data were processed with SOAPnuke, discarding reads with adapters, uncalled bases, mean Phred below 15, or no exact constant-primer or identifier match. COPE v1.2.5 was used to merge the high-quality paired reads, and each unique nucleotide sequence was defined as a clonotype. MiTCR v1.1 was used to align clonotypes to the IMGT TRBV, TRBD and TRBJ reference segments. The analysis included only V-J combinations with a frequency above 0.0001, which together covered around 99% of the repertoires. The TCS score was defined as the ratio of F50 (clonal expansion) to E x V (chaos), calculated using BLOSUM62-based TCRdist between CDR3 peptides within each V-J. Welch's t-statistics and random forest reduced around 550 V-J features to around 14, which were used in a naive Bayes classifier (R e1071). TCRdb reprocessed the public reads (quality trimming at Q25 with fastp, clone calling with MiXCR) and kept in-frame beta chains. Every CDR3 protein is listed once, alongside the most common genes and DNA of its rows. TCRdb's processing, not the authors', yielded these V and J calls. The sample yields roughly 600,000 distinct CDR3 sequences; roughly 15% were counted once. Jointly, the top ten make up around 12% of the sample.

In the ophthalmopathy patients, disease was moderately to severely active, with a Clinical Activity Score of 3 or more, a NOSPECS grade of 4 or more, and a duration of less than 3 months. Exclusion was applied to patients with uncontrolled infections, other autoimmune diseases, pregnancy or lactation. Diagnoses were established on the basis of clinical symptoms, serum thyroxine and TRAb, thyroid ultrasound, and orbital computed tomography. PBMCs were isolated from about 9.2 ml of fresh peripheral blood by Ficoll-Paque density gradient centrifugation. Total RNA was extracted with Trizol reagent, and quality was checked on an Agilent 2100 Bioanalyzer. The data were taken from a study of T cells in Graves' hyperthyroidism and ophthalmopathy (dated by TCRdb to about 2019). Turning to the overall study: Peripheral blood was sampled at the time of initial diagnosis, prior to any treatment. The paper describes TCR Vbeta CDR3 sequencing of 140 or so peripheral blood samples, made up of 43 ophthalmopathy patients, 70 to 75 hyperthyroidism patients and about 17 progressor patients. For training and testing, the 100 or so patients in the discovery cohort were randomly divided in a 7:3 ratio. Once sampling was done, hyperthyroidism patients were given methimazole at a starting dose of 30 mg daily, whereas ophthalmopathy patients were given high-dose intravenous methylprednisolone. In about 6 Graves' hyperthyroidism patients, the study also compared T-cell repertoires from thyroid tissue with T-cell repertoires from blood. To identify distinguishing TCR V-J signatures, a discovery cohort of 95 to 100 patients was used, comprising 43 with Graves' ophthalmopathy and 55 to 65 with stable Graves' hyperthyroidism. Whether ophthalmopathy could be predicted prospectively was tested in an independent validation cohort made up of roughly 19 hyperthyroidism patients plus 17 patients who later progressed to ophthalmopathy.

Broad study findings and their caveats: Most expanded thyroid clonotypes (frequency above 0.001) were also detected in blood, suggesting blood repertoires may reflect thyroid immune responses. During validation, the model predicted progression to ophthalmopathy a median of approximately 6 months ahead of onset, with 70.59% sensitivity and less than 85% specificity. In cross-validation, a model built on a 13 V-J signature told ophthalmopathy apart from stable hyperthyroidism with less than 90% sensitivity and 81% to 82% specificity, and in testing the same model reached 80%/75%. No statistical method was used to set the sample size in advance, and investigators knew the group allocation.

This TCR was sampled from a woman aged 50 to 60 with Graves' ophthalmopathy. The sequenced sample was blood.

Read as DNA, the sequence is TGCAGTGCTAGAGACCTATGGACTAGCGGGAGCTTAAGCTCCTACGAGCAGTACTTC. This sequence encodes CSARDLWTSGSLSSYEQYF. The rearrangement joined TRBV20-1 to TRBJ2-7, with 13 bases matching TRBD2. The CDR3 starts with the cysteine, ends with the phenylalanine, and has 19 residues. The DNA shown is the 57-base CDR3, in frame from base 1. CDR1 and CDR2, per the germline V gene (reference sequence), are DFQATT and SNEGSKA. Relative to germline, V is missing 0 bases and J is missing 0 bases, with 11 bases of the junction outside any gene match.